This T cell receptor beta chain was profiled in a study of memory CD4+ T cells and cytomegalovirus serostatus. Single viable CD3+CD4+CD8-CD45RO+ cells were sorted as the memory CD4+ T cells. Serostatus was set by detecting CMV pp150, pp28, p38, p52 IgG. The germline V gene has CDR1 MNHEY and CDR2 SMNVEV (reference sequence). CDR3 size: 16 residues. Trimming cost V 4 bases and J 4 bases, with 16 bases left between them. Data came from immunoSEQ multiplex PCR; TCRdb stores just in-frame clones and leaves some out. The sample has approximately 53,000 clones; around 80% are singletons. This chain connects TRBV27 to TRBJ1-4; no definite D call. The sample was memory CD4+ T cells from blood. The clonotype was recovered from an adult in good health and CMV-seronegative. In DNA, the CDR3 is TGTGCCAGCAGTTCCTCCCTGACGGATTATAATGAAAAACTGTTTTTT. Translated, it gives CASSSSLTDYNEKLFF.